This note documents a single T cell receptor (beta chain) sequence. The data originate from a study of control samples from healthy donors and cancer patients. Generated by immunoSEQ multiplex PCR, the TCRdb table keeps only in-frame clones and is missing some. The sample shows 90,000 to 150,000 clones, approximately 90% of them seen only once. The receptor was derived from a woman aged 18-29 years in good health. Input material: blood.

The CDR3 DNA sequence: TGCGCCAGCAGCTTGGCCGGACTAGCGGAAATGTTGCCCGTAGACAATGAGCAGTTCTTC. It codes for CASSLAGLAEMLPVDNEQFF. The chain is built from TRBV5-1 and TRBJ2-1; 10 positions agree with TRBD2. The V and J ends lost 0 bases and 5 bases, in that order; junction bases with no gene match: 17. Looked up from germline, CDR1 is SGHRS and CDR2 is YFSETQ. This CDR3 contains 20 residues.